This TCR beta chain originates from a study of regulatory T cells in long-lasting Graves disease. Broader study findings: Persistent disease preferred TRBV28, TRBJ1-2 and TRBJ2-5; new disease, TRBV20-1 and TRBJ2-1.

According to the study, TCR beta libraries were built with iRepertoire HTBI primers and CDR3-region Arm-PCR. TCRdb recomputed calls from the multiplex PCR reads with MiXCR, one row per CDR3 protein. The sample has some 370,000 distinct CDR3 sequences, 20% to 25% seen once. This clonotype was detected many times. Its antigen is not identified. V was cut by 0 bases and J by 0 bases, with 8 bases left in between. The CDR3 has 15 residues. CDR1 SNHLY and CDR2 FYNNEI come from the germline V gene. Time point of the sample: persistent/refractory GD, antithyroid drugs over 5 years with positive TRAb. PBMC RNA served as the TCR library source.

Specimen: peripheral blood mononuclear cells (PBMCs), collected when the disease was refractory, from a patient treated with antithyroid drugs. The V call is TRBV2, the J call TRBJ1-1; no clear D gene. The TCR was taken from a female donor with Graves disease. Written as DNA, the CDR3 is TGTGCCAGCAGTGAAGCGATGGGTATGAACACTGAAGCTTTCTTT. It translates to CASSEAMGMNTEAFF.